This TCR beta chain was captured in a study of CD8+CD57+ T cells in acquired aplastic anemia (dated by TCRdb to between 2018 and 2020). Regarding the study in general: Extracted DNA from sorted CD4+ and CD8+ cells averaged about 3 ug, ranging from roughly 0.17 to 30 ug. A CD8+CD57+ expansion meant a frequency higher than the mean frequency seen in healthy subjects. Study-level results and caveats: Nearly 30 CD8+ CDR3 sequences were found in both patients and controls but appeared to be highly expressed in patients and within the immunodominant clones of the patients. No significant difference in CD8+ Simpson's diversity was found between patients and healthy controls (P=0.060).

Profiling of TCR beta VDJ combinations and CDR3 sequences used genomic DNA as the template. An Illumina HiSeq 2000 was the platform used for TCR repertoire sequencing. The authors processed their data as follows. Repertoires were assessed using TRBV/TRBJ rearrangement plots, CDR3 size and DJ length profiles, and Simpson's diversity index. The most abundant DNA sequence in the deep sequencing data was defined as the immunodominant clone. CDR3 amino acid sequences were screened for sharing across subjects and were compared with published repertoires and the VDJdb database. The public sequencing data were trimmed at Q25 with fastp and processed into clonotypes with MiXCR by TCRdb, which kept only in-frame beta chains. Duplicate CDR3 protein sequences are folded into a single record with the most common DNA and genes. TCRdb, not the authors, supplied the V and J calls. The sample data list approximately 180,000 distinct CDR3 sequences, and around half of these were observed just once. About 1.2% of the sample rests with the top ten.

From cysteine to phenylalanine, the CDR3 is 15 amino acids long. Only the CDR3 part of the read is kept: 45 bases, read in frame from the first base. The germline V gene encodes CDR1 SGHRS and CDR2 YFSETQ. A word on this clonotype: The target of this receptor is not known. Compared with germline, one end of the junction differs, possibly owing to a read error.

Patients chosen for sequencing had shown expansion of CD8+CD57+ cells by flow cytometry. Every patient had severe acquired aplastic anemia, diagnosed using the International Study of Aplastic Anemia and Agranulocytosis and Camitta criteria. Patients had received no therapy at the time of blood sampling. The study deep-sequenced TCR repertoires of sorted CD4+ and CD8+ blood T cells from severe aplastic anemia patients and healthy subjects. Patients were enrolled in the USA under clinicaltrials.gov protocols 00001620, 01623167, 00001397, 00071045, 00081523 and 00961064. Ficoll-Paque density gradient centrifugation was used to isolate peripheral blood mononuclear cells. Before DNA extraction, CD4+ and CD8+ T cells were sorted by FACS or by magnetic beads.

The source of this sequence is a human donor with aplastic anemia. Here the chain combines TRBV5-1 and TRBJ2-3, and TRBD1 matches 10 of the central bases. The specimen sequenced was sorted CD4+, CD8+, or CD8+CD57+ T cells (not recorded which) from PBMCs. The sequence in DNA is TGCGTCAGCAGCTTGACAGGGGGCGACACAGATACGCAGTATTTT. Its amino acids are CVSSLTGGDTDTQYF.